This T cell receptor beta chain comes out of a study of T cell changes during pregnancy in multiple sclerosis. The method was immunoSEQ multiplex PCR; TCRdb's version includes in-frame clones alone and lacks a portion of them. The table lists 95,000 to 100,000 clones, about 91% of them singletons. The CDR3 extends over 13 amino acids. From germline, CDR1 is MNHNY and CDR2 SVGAGI (reference sequence). V shed 8 bases and J shed 1 base, with 11 bases lying between them. The clonotype originates from a female donor with multiple sclerosis, enrolled in a pregnancy study. The sequenced sample was peripheral blood, obtained in the second trimester of pregnancy. This chain connects TRBV6-6 to TRBJ1-1, with D possibly being TRBD1 (6 bases). The CDR3 DNA follows: TGTGCCAGCCATTTAGGGGGGAACACTGAAGCTTTCTTT. Translated: CASHLGGNTEAFF.